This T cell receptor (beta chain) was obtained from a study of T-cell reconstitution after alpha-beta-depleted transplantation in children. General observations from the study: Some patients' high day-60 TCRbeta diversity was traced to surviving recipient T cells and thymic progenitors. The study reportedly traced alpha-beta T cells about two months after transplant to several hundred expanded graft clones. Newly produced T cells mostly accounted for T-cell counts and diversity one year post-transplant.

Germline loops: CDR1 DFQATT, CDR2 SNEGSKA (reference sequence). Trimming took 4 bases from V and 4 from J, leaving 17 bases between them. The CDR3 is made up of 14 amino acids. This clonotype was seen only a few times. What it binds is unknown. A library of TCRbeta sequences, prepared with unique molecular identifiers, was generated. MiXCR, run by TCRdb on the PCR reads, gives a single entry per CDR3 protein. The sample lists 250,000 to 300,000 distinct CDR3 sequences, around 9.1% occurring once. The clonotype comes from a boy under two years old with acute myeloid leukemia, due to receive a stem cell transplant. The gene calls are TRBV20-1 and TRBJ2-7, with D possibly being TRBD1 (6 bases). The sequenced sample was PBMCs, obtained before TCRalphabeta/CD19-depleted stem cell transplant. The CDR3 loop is CSAKPPTGRYEQYF. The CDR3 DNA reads TGCAGTGCTAAGCCTCCCACAGGGCGGTACGAGCAGTACTTC.